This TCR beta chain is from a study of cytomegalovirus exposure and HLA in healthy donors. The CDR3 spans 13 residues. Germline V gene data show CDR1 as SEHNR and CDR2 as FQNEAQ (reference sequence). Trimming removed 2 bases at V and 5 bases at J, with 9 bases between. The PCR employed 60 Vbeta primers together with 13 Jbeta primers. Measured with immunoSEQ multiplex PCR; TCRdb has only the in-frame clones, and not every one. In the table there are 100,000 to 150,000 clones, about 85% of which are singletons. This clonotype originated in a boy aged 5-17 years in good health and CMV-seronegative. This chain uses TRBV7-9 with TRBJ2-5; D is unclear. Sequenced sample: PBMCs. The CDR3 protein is CASSLTVMETQYF. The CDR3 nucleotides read TGTGCCAGCAGCTTAACGGTCATGGAGACCCAGTACTTC.